One and the same sample provided the 10 T cell receptor beta chains below, sequenced in a study of blood T cell repertoires in COVID-19. Only in-frame clones appear in the TCRdb table, and some are missing; sequencing was by immunoSEQ multiplex PCR. The repertoire holds under 200,000 clones, with approximately 80% as singletons. The sample taken for sequencing was peripheral blood. These receptors were obtained from a human donor in a cohort sampled during active COVID-19.

The J gene is TRBJ2-7, the V gene TRBV18; D might be TRBD2 (5 bases). This CDR3 has 16 residues. The V and J ends lost 4 bases and 3 bases respectively, with 19 bases between them. Germline V gene lookup returns CDR1 KGHSH and CDR2 LQKENI. CDR3 in amino acids: CASSLASRGTGYEQYF. Written as DNA, the CDR3 is TGTGCCAGCTCACTAGCTTCACGGGGAACGGGCTACGAGCAGTACTTC. The whole variable domain, filled in from reference TRBV18 and TRBJ2-7, reads NAGVMQNPRHLVRRRGQEARLRCSPMKGHSHVYWYRQLPEEGLKFMVYLQKENIIDESGMPKERFSAEFPKEGPSILRIQQVVRGDSAAYFCASSLASRGTGYEQYFGPGTRLTVT.

V usage is TRBV7-9 and J usage is TRBJ2-5; TRBD1 aligns across 9 bases. This CDR3 comprises 16 residues. V shed 4 bases and J 6 bases; nucleotides not matched to a gene: 12. In germline, CDR1 is SEHNR, CDR2 FQNEAQ (reference sequence). The CDR3, as DNA: TGTGCCAGCAGCTCCACAACCGGGACAGGGAAGCAGACCCAGTACTTC. Translation: CASSSTTGTGKQTQYF.

The CDR3 sequence is CASIPGKPCRYEQYF. The CDR3 DNA follows: TGCGCCAGCATCCCGGGAAAGCCCTGCCGTTACGAGCAGTACTTC. The chain has TRBV10-1 and TRBJ2-7, with D perhaps TRBD2 (5 bases). The germline V and J ends were trimmed by 7 bases and 4 bases, with 20 bases remaining between them. This CDR3 is built from 15 residues. CDR1 and CDR2 from the germline V gene are WNHNN and SYGVQD (reference sequence).

The chain couples TRBV9 to TRBJ1-6, with D maybe TRBD1 (5 bases). The germline V and J ends were trimmed by 4 bases and 0 bases, with 8 bases remaining between them. The V gene's germline CDR1 is SGDLS and CDR2 YYNGEE. The CDR3 totals 15 residues. CDR3 loop: CASSPDSSYNSPLHF. The CDR3 region has the DNA TGTGCCAGCAGCCCTGACAGCTCCTATAATTCACCCCTCCACTTT.

CDR3 region: CSASRWDEQFF. The CDR3 DNA reads TGCAGTGCTTCTAGGTGGGATGAGCAGTTCTTC. This chain links TRBV20-1 with TRBJ2-1, with D uncertain. Germline V CDR1 and CDR2: DFQATT, SNEGSKA (reference sequence). Between the trimmed V and J ends, which lost 5 bases and 8 bases, there was a span of 10 bases. The CDR3 length is 11 residues.

This sequence joins TRBV7-8 and TRBJ1-3; TRBD1 agrees at 9 bases. This CDR3 has 16 amino acids. The V gene end was trimmed by 5 bases and the J gene end by 3 bases; junction bases not matched to a gene: 8. From germline, CDR1 is SGHVS and CDR2 FQNEAQ. In DNA, the CDR3 is TGTGCCAGCAGCCCCCTGGGACAGGGTATTGGAAACACCATATATTTT. This translates into CASSPLGQGIGNTIYF.

The rearrangement joins TRBV6-5 to TRBJ2-7; maybe TRBD2 (6 bases). Germline-derived CDR1 and CDR2 are MNHEY and SVGAGI. This CDR3 is 15 amino acids long. Trimming took off 0 bases at V and 7 bases at J, with 16 bases between the two ends. CDR3 amino acids: CASSYSIAVLGEQYF. The DNA for the CDR3 is TGTGCCAGCAGTTACTCAATAGCGGTGCTGGGGGAGCAGTACTTC.

This clone was observed a few times. The chain employs TRBV4-3 and TRBJ2-7; D might be TRBD1 (6 bases). Germline CDR1 is LGHNA and CDR2 is YSLEER. The CDR3 is 14 amino acids. Trimming stripped 6 bases from V and 4 bases from J, with 16 bases between. The CDR3 reads CASSRDTGTYEQYF. The DNA of the CDR3 is TGCGCCAGCAGTCGGGACACGGGAACATACGAGCAGTACTTC.

This clone was picked up a small number of times. The rearrangement uses TRBV5-4 and TRBJ1-1; D is unresolved. The CDR3 totals 13 residues. Germline assignment: CDR1 SGHNT and CDR2 YYREEE (reference sequence). Deletions cut 3 bases from V and 1 base from J, with 7 bases between. The DNA of the CDR3 is TGTGCCAGCAGCTGGGCAGAGAACACTGAAGCTTTCTTT. It translates to CASSWAENTEAFF.

V gene TRBV7-9 combines with J gene TRBJ2-3; no clear D gene. In germline, CDR1 is SEHNR, CDR2 FQNEAQ (reference sequence). Trimming stripped 4 bases from V and 6 bases from J, with 14 bases between. The CDR3 is made up of 14 amino acids. CDR3 nucleotide sequence: TGTGCCAGCAGCTCCGAGCTCACAGTCGATACGCAGTATTTT. As protein: CASSSELTVDTQYF.